The rows below give T cell receptor beta chains drawn from one sample of a study of CD8 T cells in Susac syndrome. From the immunoSEQ multiplex PCR reads, TCRdb called clonotypes with MiXCR, one entry per CDR3 protein. Here the sample spans under 95,000 distinct CDR3 sequences, roughly 94% being singletons. Sequencing input: CD4+ T cells from PBMCs. Receptor source: a human donor with Susac syndrome. The CDR3 runs from the conserved cysteine through the conserved F or W. The D gene is left open where the match is weak. A row's size may be missing; if present it is once, few, many or a size class.

TRBJ1-1 | NA | TRBV7-2 | NA | TGTGCCAGCAGCTTAGCTAGCGGGCTGACCACTGAAGCTTTCTTT | CASSLASGLTTEAFF
TRBJ1-6 | NA | TRBV20-1 | TRBD1 | TGCAGTGCACCTGGACAGGGTTATAATTCACCCCTCCACTTT | CSAPGQGYNSPLHF
TRBJ2-7 | NA | TRBV19 | NA | TGTGCCAGTAGTATGGATCTCTCCTACGAGCAGTACTTC | CASSMDLSYEQYF
TRBJ1-1 | NA | TRBV12-3/TRBV12-4 | TRBD1 | TGTGCCAGCAGTTTAGCTCCGGACAGGGGAACTGAAGCTTTCTTT | CASSLAPDRGTEAFF
TRBJ2-2 | NA | TRBV10-2 | TRBD2 | TGCGCCATAAGACTAGCGCAGAACACCGGGGAGCTGTTTTTT | CAIRLAQNTGELFF
TRBJ2-7 | NA | TRBV12-3/TRBV12-4 | NA | TGTGCCAGCAGTTTCGAACTCCGGAGCAGCGACGAGCAGTACTTC | CASSFELRSSDEQYF
TRBJ2-7 | NA | TRBV14 | TRBD1 | TGTGCCAGCAGCCCAAACAGGGGAATAAGCTACGAGCAGTACTTC | CASSPNRGISYEQYF
TRBJ1-1 | NA | TRBV9 | NA | TGTGCCAGCAGCGTAGGGACAGTGAGCACTGAAGCTTTCTTT | CASSVGTVSTEAFF
TRBJ1-6 | NA | TRBV4-3 | NA | TGCGCCAGCAGCCTTCCCCGATCACCCCTCCACTTT | CASSLPRSPLHF
TRBJ1-2 | NA | TRBV20-1 | NA | TGCAGTGCTAGAGCCGTGGGTTTGAATGGCTACACCTTC | CSARAVGLNGYTF
TRBJ2-7 | NA | TRBV4-2 | TRBD1 | TGTGCCAGCAGCCAGAACAGGGGCCCCTACGAGCAGTACTTC | CASSQNRGPYEQYF
TRBJ1-1 | once | TRBV6-6 | NA | TGTGCCAGCACTTCCGGGACGGACACTGAAGCTTTCTTT | CASTSGTDTEAFF
TRBJ1-6 | NA | TRBV3-1 | NA | TGTGCCAGCAGTCGGACAGATAATTCACCCCTCCACTTT | CASSRTDNSPLHF
TRBJ2-7 | NA | TRBV5-1 | TRBD2 | TGCGCCAGCAGCATAGTAGCGGGCGACTCCTACGAGCAGTACTTC | CASSIVAGDSYEQYF
TRBJ2-1 | once | TRBV15 | NA | TGTGCCACCAGCAGTGCCTCCGGGACACGACCCGACAATGAGCAGTTCTTC | CATSSASGTRPDNEQFF
TRBJ2-4 | NA | TRBV12-3/TRBV12-4 | NA | TGTGCCAGCAGTTTACCGCCTCAGGGGGGTCAGTACTTC | CASSLPPQGGQYF